One and the same sample provided the 20 T cell receptor beta chains below, sequenced in a study of blood T cell repertoires in COVID-19. Sequenced by immunoSEQ multiplex PCR; TCRdb stores in-frame clones only, minus some. The table lists 100,000 or so clones, about 80% of them singletons. Input material: peripheral blood. All receptors derive from a man in his fifties or sixties with acute or convalescent COVID-19.

The V and J genes are TRBV4-1 and TRBJ1-1; tentative D call: TRBD1 (6 bases). Per the germline V gene, CDR1 is MGHRA and CDR2 is YSYEKL. The ends were cut back, 0 bases at V and 4 bases at J, with 12 bases in the middle. The CDR3 has 15 amino acids. CDR3 residues: CASSQDAGVVTEAFF. The CDR3 DNA is TGCGCCAGCAGCCAAGACGCAGGGGTAGTCACTGAAGCTTTCTTT.

V usage is TRBV30 and J usage is TRBJ2-1; D unresolved. Germline CDR1 GTSNPN, CDR2 SVGIG (reference sequence). V dropped 2 bases and J dropped 9 bases, with 8 bases sitting between them. This CDR3 region has 11 residues. This chain's CDR3 is CAWSPRSEQFF. CDR3 in DNA: TGTGCCTGGAGTCCTCGCAGTGAGCAGTTCTTC.

This chain connects TRBV9 to TRBJ2-2, with 13 bases lining up with TRBD2. The germline gives CDR1 SGDLS, CDR2 YYNGEE. The trim removed 3 bases at V and 6 bases at J, leaving 5 bases unmatched. The CDR3 runs 16 residues. The CDR3 sequence: CASSATSGGRAGELFF. In nucleotides, the CDR3 is TGTGCCAGCAGCGCGACTAGCGGGGGGCGAGCCGGGGAGCTGTTTTTT. The variable domain in full, with the rest retrieved from reference TRBV9 and TRBJ2-2, is DSGVTQTPKHLITATGQRVTLRCSPRSGDLSVYWYQQSLDQGLQFLIQYYNGEERAKGNILERFSAQQFPDLHSELNLSSLELGDSALYFCASSATSGGRAGELFFGEGSRLTVL.

This clone appeared a few times. This chain links TRBV9 with TRBJ1-3, with D perhaps TRBD1 (6 bases). The CDR3 length is 16 residues. The germline V gene has CDR1 SGDLS and CDR2 YYNGEE. The V end lost 3 bases, the J end lost 0 bases, and 13 bases lay between the germline ends. CDR3 sequence reads: CASSASGVLSGNTIYF. In DNA, the CDR3 is TGTGCCAGCAGCGCATCAGGGGTTCTCTCTGGAAACACCATATATTTT.

The CDR3 coding sequence is TGCGCCAGCAGTGCCCGCAGGGATGGGTCTGGCTACACCTTC. This translates into CASSARRDGSGYTF. V usage is TRBV10-1 and J usage is TRBJ1-2, with D tentatively TRBD1 (5 bases). The CDR3 has 14 residues. The V gene's germline CDR1 is WNHNN and CDR2 SYGVQD (reference sequence). Trimming removed 4 bases from V and 7 bases from J, with 16 bases in between.

The CDR3 DNA reads TGTGCCAGCAGCTTAGGGGGGGTGACAGGGATCGGGGAGCAGTTCTTC. Its protein is CASSLGGVTGIGEQFF. The chain links TRBV11-3 to TRBJ2-1, with a possible D match to TRBD1 (7 bases). Trimming cost V 1 base and J 10 bases, with 20 bases left between them. The CDR3 sequence is 16 residues long. Germline CDR1 and CDR2: SGHNT and YENEEA.

The chain combines TRBV30 with TRBJ2-3; possibly TRBD1 for D (5 bases). Trimming removed 4 bases from V and 3 bases from J, with 8 bases in between. The CDR3 has 12 residues. Per germline, CDR1 GTSNPN and CDR2 SVGIG (reference sequence). The CDR3 DNA reads TGTGCCTGGAATCCAGGGACAGATACGCAGTATTTT. This sequence encodes CAWNPGTDTQYF.

The V and J genes are TRBV2 and TRBJ1-3, with 7 positions matching TRBD1. The CDR3 has 15 residues. The V segment lost 7 bases and the J segment 0 bases; nucleotides outside the gene matches: 6. Germline V gives CDR1 SNHLY, CDR2 FYNNEI. CDR3 sequence: CASTRRTGSGNTIYF. DNA for the CDR3: TGTGCCAGCACCAGAAGGACAGGCTCTGGAAACACCATATATTTT.

This chain connects TRBV7-2 to TRBJ1-1, with TRBD1 matching over 8 bases. This CDR3 spans 14 amino acids. Germline trimming cut 2 bases from V and 4 bases from J; bases unmatched to any gene: 3. Germline assignment: CDR1 SGHTA and CDR2 FQGNSA. CDR3 residues: CASSLTGGGTEAFF. The CDR3, as DNA: TGTGCCAGCAGCTTAACAGGGGGAGGCACTGAAGCTTTCTTT. Full variable domain (outside the CDR3, taken from reference TRBV7-2 and TRBJ1-1): GAGVSQSPSNKVTEKGKDVELRCDPISGHTALYWYRQSLGQGLEFLIYFQGNSAPDKSGLPSDRFSAERTGGSVSTLTIQRTQQEDSAVYLCASSLTGGGTEAFFGQGTRLTVV.

This chain uses TRBV2 with TRBJ2-5, with no clear D. V dropped 0 bases and J dropped 7 bases, with 3 bases sitting between them. The germline V gene has CDR1 SNHLY and CDR2 FYNNEI. CDR3 length: 11 residues. The CDR3 DNA reads TGTGCCAGCAGTGAAGCTCGGACCCAGTACTTC. Encoded protein: CASSEARTQYF.

The genes are TRBV12-3 or TRBV12-4 and TRBJ1-3; D unresolved. V was trimmed by 3 bases and J by 0 bases, leaving 3 bases between them. The CDR3 is 13 residues long. This CDR3 is CASSFYSGNTIYF. CDR3 DNA sequence: TGTGCCAGCAGTTTTTACTCTGGAAACACCATATATTTT.

The rearrangement links TRBV7-2 to TRBJ2-2; TRBD1 matches at 8 bases. The CDR3 has 15 residues. V lost 5 bases and J lost 6; bases outside the gene matches: 8. Germline V gene data show CDR1 as SGHTA and CDR2 as FQGNSA. CDR3 coding DNA: TGTGCCAGCAGCCCGGGACAGGCTCTTCCCGGGGAGCTGTTTTTT. Translated: CASSPGQALPGELFF.

CDR3 sequence (DNA): TGCGCCAGCAGCGCCGGGACAGCACCGAACAATGAGCAGTTCTTC. Its translation: CASSAGTAPNNEQFF. The rearrangement joins TRBV5-1 to TRBJ2-1, with 7 bases matching TRBD1. Germline V lookup: CDR1 SGHRS, CDR2 YFSETQ. This CDR3 has 15 residues. The V segment lost 4 bases and the J segment 5 bases; nucleotides outside the gene matches: 9.

This chain joins TRBV5-6 and TRBJ2-2, with 10 positions matching TRBD1. J lost 8 bases, V lost 6 bases, and 13 bases had no gene match. Looked up from germline, CDR1 is SGHDT and CDR2 is YYEEEE. CDR3 length: 16 residues. CDR3 in DNA: TGTGCCAGCACAAGGCCCGGGACAGGGGAAATGGGGGAGCTGTTTTTT. It encodes CASTRPGTGEMGELFF.

The chain combines TRBV7-9 with TRBJ1-2, with TRBD1 matching over 8 bases. This CDR3 is built from 15 residues. The germline V gene encodes CDR1 SEHNR and CDR2 FQNEAQ (reference sequence). The junction had 7 bases not matched to a gene; V was cut back by 1 base and J by 6 bases. CDR3 bases: TGTGCCAGCAGCTTAGAAACCCAGGGGGCGAATGGCTACACCTTC. Protein sequence: CASSLETQGANGYTF.

The gene calls are TRBV3-1 (or the pseudogene TRBV3-2) and TRBJ2-5; 9 nucleotides match TRBD2. The germline CDR1 and CDR2 sequences are LGHDT and YNNKEL (reference sequence). V lost 3 bases and J lost 4; bases outside the gene matches: 18. The CDR3 contains 19 residues. This CDR3 reads CASSHRGLAGGPGAETQYF. The CDR3 DNA reads TGTGCCAGCAGCCACAGAGGATTGGCGGGGGGGCCGGGTGCAGAGACCCAGTACTTC.

The chain uses TRBV4-3 and TRBJ1-5; D gene ambiguous. The V gene's germline CDR1 is LGHNA and CDR2 YSLEER. V shed 0 bases and J shed 4 bases, with 22 bases lying between them. The CDR3 runs 19 residues. The CDR3 spells CASSQDVSSAAVDNQPQHF. For the CDR3, the DNA is TGCGCCAGCAGCCAAGACGTGAGCAGCGCAGCGGTCGATAATCAGCCCCAGCATTTT.

V gene TRBV4-3 combines with J gene TRBJ2-5; 10 bases match TRBD2. CDR1 and CDR2 from the germline V gene are LGHNA and YSLEER. V dropped 1 base and J dropped 4; count of bases not matched to a gene: 0. This CDR3 spans 14 amino acids. CDR3 coding DNA: TGCGCCAGCAGCCAAGGACTAGCGGGAGAGACCCAGTACTTC. It specifies CASSQGLAGETQYF.

This clone appeared a few times. This chain joins TRBV27 and TRBJ1-2, with D possibly matching TRBD1 (5 bases). V lost 5 bases and J lost 2, with 12 bases in between. This CDR3 contains 14 residues. Germline V gene sequence: CDR1 MNHEY, CDR2 SMNVEV (reference sequence). The CDR3 loop reads CASSPGMLNYGYTF. CDR3 DNA sequence: TGTGCCAGCAGTCCAGGGATGTTAAACTATGGCTACACCTTC.

The rearrangement links TRBV9 to TRBJ1-2, with D unresolved. CDR1 and CDR2 (germline): SGDLS, YYNGEE. Trimming removed 0 bases from V and 7 bases from J, with 16 bases in between. The CDR3 contains 15 residues. The CDR3 reads CASSVGPDGWSGYTF. The DNA of the CDR3 is TGTGCCAGCAGCGTAGGCCCCGATGGGTGGAGTGGCTACACCTTC. Full variable domain (remainder filled in from reference TRBV9 and TRBJ1-2): DSGVTQTPKHLITATGQRVTLRCSPRSGDLSVYWYQQSLDQGLQFLIQYYNGEERAKGNILERFSAQQFPDLHSELNLSSLELGDSALYFCASSVGPDGWSGYTFGSGTRLTVV.